The sequence of this TCR beta chain was determined in a study of blood T cell repertoires in COVID-19. Using immunoSEQ multiplex PCR, the repertoire was profiled, and TCRdb retains in-frame clones only, with some absent. The data contain about 220,000 clones, around 83% of them singletons. Deletions cut 7 bases from V and 7 bases from J, with 17 bases between. Germline lookup yields CDR1 SGHRS and CDR2 YFSETQ. The CDR3 contains 13 residues. This chain uses TRBV5-1 with TRBJ2-5, with D maybe TRBD1 (5 bases). The sequenced sample was peripheral blood. The receptor was isolated from a woman in her forties or fifties with acute or convalescent COVID-19. The CDR3 DNA sequence: TGCGCCAGCTTCCAAGGGGCTGTTGGGACCCAGTACTTC. It translates to CASFQGAVGTQYF.